The rows below give T cell receptor beta chains drawn from one sample of a study of cytomegalovirus exposure and HLA in healthy donors. Some clones are missing from TCRdb's copy, which holds only in-frame ones; the method was immunoSEQ multiplex PCR. The sample has around 150,000 clones; roughly 66% are singletons. Sequencing was performed on PBMCs. The receptors come from an older woman in good health and CMV-seronegative. Both conserved end residues are part of each CDR3. The order of the fields is V gene, CDR3 protein.

>TRBV7-2
CASSLVSSGGAGEQYF
>TRBV15
CATRSRGLNEQFF
>TRBV9
CASSVNPGGDTEAFF
>TRBV5-1
CASSSTAGSGNTIYF
>TRBV28
CASSTYREVLIQYF
>TRBV7-9
CASSQSGYGYTF
>TRBV9
CASSLGTGGTYEQYF
>TRBV4-2
CASSQDRGNTEAFF
>TRBV15
CATSRDRVAGVDAKNIQYF
>TRBV28
CASTSVNRAYEQYF
>TRBV28
CASRQGTGGHNEQFF
>TRBV11-2
CASSFKTGAGTEAFF
>TRBV4-2
CASSPNTLEQFF
>TRBV10-3
CAAGNSDTQYF
>TRBV29-1
CSVSTGFEKLFF
>TRBV27
CASSFRGWNTEAFF
>TRBV5-6
CASSTTSGGPYEQYF
>TRBV5-1
CASSRRGVKETQYF
>TRBV5-1
CASSLDPGSEQPQHF
>TRBV6-1
CASSEGDRGQPQHF
>TRBV19
CASTQGYNEQFF
>TRBV7-2
CASSSPAYNEQFF
>TRBV28
CASSQHSENTEAFF
>TRBV19
CASRDTGYGYTF
>TRBV5-4
CASSLVPGEKLFF
>TRBV7-2
CASSLDNRAQETQYF
>TRBV27
CASSLGAPYEQYF
>TRBV5-1
CASSLAGAIQGAKGYTF
>TRBV6-6
CASSVVPGEQYF
>TRBV6-5
CASRGTSGTYNEQFF
>TRBV6-5
CASSYAGLGIQYF
>TRBV5-1
CASSLYKNTEAFF
>TRBV9
CASSVVLHNEQFF
>TRBV5-8
CASSFSYRAGELFF
>TRBV19
CASSIRGGRVPSSYNEQFF
>TRBV7-2
CASSQHSYEQYF
>TRBV9
CASSSLGGDPGNTIYF
>TRBV5-6
CASSKQGGWNQPQHF
>TRBV18
CASSPGPGNTEAFF
>TRBV7-7
CASSYKHDTEAFF
>TRBV15
CATSPRLSSTDTQYF
>TRBV4-2
CASSQVTSGNWNEQFF
>TRBV11-2
CASSSRQGPSSYNSPLHF
>TRBV2
CASSRTVQGEAFF
>TRBV23-1
CASSQSRGQGANEKLFF
>TRBV19
CASSIGGNTEAFF
>TRBV6-1
CASRQQGGGGYTF
>TRBV7-2
CASSLNFGGELFF
>TRBV7-2
CASSSQGANQPQHF
>TRBV7-9
CASSIVTGELFF
>TRBV27
CASRRAIPYEQYF
>TRBV12-5
CASGLVGGRVFF
>TRBV29-1
CSAGGQGAYEQYF
>TRBV9
CASSVADTGELFF
>TRBV2
CASSGTSGGPPQETQYF
>TRBV6-1
CASSFRTGGEETQYF